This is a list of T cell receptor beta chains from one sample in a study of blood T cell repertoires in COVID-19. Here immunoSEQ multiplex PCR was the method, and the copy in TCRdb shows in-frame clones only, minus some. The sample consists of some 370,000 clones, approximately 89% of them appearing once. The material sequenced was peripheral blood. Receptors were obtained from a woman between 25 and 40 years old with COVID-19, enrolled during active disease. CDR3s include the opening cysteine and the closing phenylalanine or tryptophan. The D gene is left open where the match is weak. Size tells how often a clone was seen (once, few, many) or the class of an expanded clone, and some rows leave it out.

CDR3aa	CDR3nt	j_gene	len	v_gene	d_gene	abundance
CASSYSTGTNEKLFF	TGTGCCAGCAGTTACTCGACAGGGACTAATGAAAAACTGTTTTTT	TRBJ1-4	15	TRBV6-5	TRBD1	-
CASSQDPTSGNTGELFF	TGTGCCAGCAGCCAAGATCCAACTAGCGGGAACACCGGGGAGCTGTTTTTT	TRBJ2-2	17	TRBV4-2	TRBD2	-
CASSRGAFTYEQYF	TGTGCCAGCAGCCGAGGCGCGTTTACCTACGAGCAGTACTTC	TRBJ2-7	14	TRBV7-6	-	-
CASSLSEVSEQYF	TGTGCCAGCAGTTTATCGGAGGTCTCCGAGCAGTACTTC	TRBJ2-7	13	TRBV27	-	-
CASSEEGLAKNIQYF	TGCGCCAGCAGTGAAGAGGGCTTAGCCAAAAACATTCAGTACTTC	TRBJ2-4	15	TRBV10-1	-	-
CASSRSNYGYTF	TGTGCCAGCAGCCGAAGCAACTATGGCTACACCTTC	TRBJ1-2	12	TRBV9	-	few
CASSGRDRGFKNTEAFF	TGTGCCAGCAGTGGGAGGGACAGAGGGTTTAAGAACACTGAAGCTTTCTTT	TRBJ1-1	17	TRBV2	TRBD1	once
CAISESTSGGARETQYF	TGTGCCATCAGTGAGTCGACCTCCGGAGGAGCGAGGGAGACCCAGTACTTC	TRBJ2-5	17	TRBV10-3	-	-
CASSEGAGVYNEQFF	TGTGCCAGCAGTGAGGGGGCGGGAGTATACAATGAGCAGTTCTTC	TRBJ2-1	15	TRBV6-1	-	-
CASSISGSSDTQYF	TGTGCCAGCAGTATCAGCGGGAGCTCAGATACGCAGTATTTT	TRBJ2-3	14	TRBV6-5	TRBD2	-
CASSYSLLGEQFF	TGTGCCAGCAGTTACTCCTTACTCGGGGAGCAGTTCTTC	TRBJ2-1	13	TRBV6-5	-	-
CASSRDYGGELFF	TGTGCCAGCAGTCGGGACTACGGCGGGGAGCTGTTTTTT	TRBJ2-2	13	TRBV12-3/TRBV12-4	TRBD2	once
CASSPMDRVIYEQYF	TGTGCCAGCTCACCAATGGACAGGGTCATCTACGAGCAGTACTTC	TRBJ2-7	15	TRBV18	TRBD1	once
CASSQVRQGAGNTIYF	TGCGCCAGCAGCCAAGTTAGACAGGGAGCTGGAAACACCATATATTTT	TRBJ1-3	16	TRBV4-1	TRBD1	-
CASRSPSGGVANTGELFF	TGTGCCAGCAGATCTCCTTCGGGGGGGGTCGCGAACACCGGGGAGCTGTTTTTT	TRBJ2-2	18	TRBV28	TRBD2	-
CASSPGTGGTYNEQFF	TGTGCCAGCTCACCAGGGACAGGGGGAACCTACAATGAGCAGTTCTTC	TRBJ2-1	16	TRBV18	TRBD1	-
CASSPLTLDRPGELFF	TGTGCCAGCAGCCCCCTCACGCTAGACAGGCCCGGGGAGCTGTTTTTT	TRBJ2-2	16	TRBV12-1	-	-
CASTELAGAQETQYF	TGTGCCAGCACCGAATTGGCGGGGGCCCAAGAGACCCAGTACTTC	TRBJ2-5	15	TRBV25-1	-	-
CATSDLDSVASNYGYTF	TGTGCCACCAGTGATTTGGACAGCGTAGCCTCTAACTATGGCTACACCTTC	TRBJ1-2	17	TRBV24-1	-	-
CASSQSNSLSGANVLTF	TGCGCCAGCAGCCAATCGAACAGCCTCTCTGGGGCCAACGTCCTGACTTTC	TRBJ2-6	17	TRBV4-3	-	-
CASSQGGYRNEKLFF	TGTGCCAGCAGCCAAGGGGGCTACCGTAATGAAAAACTGTTTTTT	TRBJ1-4	15	TRBV3-1/TRBV3-2	-	-
CASSPPGQGNSPLHF	TGTGCCAGCAGTCCTCCGGGACAGGGGAATTCACCCCTCCACTTT	TRBJ1-6	15	TRBV6-5	TRBD1	once
CASSPRGGPSYNEQFF	TGTGCCAGCAGCCCGAGGGGGGGACCCTCCTACAATGAGCAGTTCTTC	TRBJ2-1	16	TRBV9	-	-
CASSHTSGVLSGANVLTF	TGTGCCAGCAGCCATACTAGCGGGGTGCTCTCTGGGGCCAACGTCCTGACTTTC	TRBJ2-6	18	TRBV3-1/TRBV3-2	TRBD2	-
CASSQGGIYGYTF	TGCGCCAGCAGCCAAGGAGGGATCTATGGCTACACCTTC	TRBJ1-2	13	TRBV4-1	-	-
CASSGGSGVQETQYF	TGCGCCAGCAGTGGTGGTAGCGGGGTCCAAGAGACCCAGTACTTC	TRBJ2-5	15	TRBV10-1	TRBD2	-
CASSLTGGRVYEQYF	TGTGCCAGCAGCTTAACAGGGGGAAGGGTCTACGAGCAGTACTTC	TRBJ2-7	15	TRBV7-3	-	-
CAISGGTEAFF	TGTGCCATCAGCGGGGGGACTGAAGCTTTCTTT	TRBJ1-1	11	TRBV10-3	-	-
CASSFPRTGGTVAGELFF	TGTGCCAGCAGCTTCCCAAGGACAGGGGGGACCGTGGCCGGGGAGCTGTTTTTT	TRBJ2-2	18	TRBV11-2	TRBD1	-
CASSLWAGNNEQFF	TGTGCCAGCAGTTTATGGGCAGGGAACAATGAGCAGTTCTTC	TRBJ2-1	14	TRBV27	-	-
CAWSLGGMDTEAFF	TGTGCCTGGAGTTTGGGGGGTATGGACACTGAAGCTTTCTTT	TRBJ1-1	14	TRBV30	-	few
CASSSPQGGSNTGELFF	TGTGCCAGCAGCTCACCTCAGGGGGGCTCGAACACCGGGGAGCTGTTTTTT	TRBJ2-2	17	TRBV11-2	-	-
CASRGQGAGTDTQYF	TGTGCCAGCAGGGGACAGGGGGCGGGCACAGATACGCAGTATTTT	TRBJ2-3	15	TRBV2	TRBD1	-
CASSFRQVSQETQYF	TGTGCCAGCAGCTTTCGACAGGTATCCCAAGAGACCCAGTACTTC	TRBJ2-5	15	TRBV7-2	-	-
CATSREVGGQPQHF	TGTGCCACTTCAAGGGAGGTGGGGGGTCAGCCCCAGCATTTT	TRBJ1-5	14	TRBV28	-	-
CASRSTGFNQPQHF	TGTGCCAGCAGGTCAACAGGTTTCAATCAGCCCCAGCATTTT	TRBJ1-5	14	TRBV6-5	-	-
CASSLPLRAPIQYF	TGTGCCAGCAGCTTGCCTCTCCGCGCTCCCATTCAGTACTTC	TRBJ2-4	14	TRBV5-8	-	-
CASSPRGIKSTGANVLTF	TGCGCCAGCAGCCCCAGGGGTATCAAAAGTACTGGGGCCAACGTCCTGACTTTC	TRBJ2-6	18	TRBV4-3	-	-
CASSVDRGAYEQYF	TGTGCCAGCTCCGTCGACAGGGGAGCCTACGAGCAGTACTTC	TRBJ2-7	14	TRBV18	TRBD1	once
CARSLGLRAGETLDEQFF	TGTGCCAGAAGCTTGGGCCTCCGGGCGGGAGAAACCCTAGATGAGCAGTTCTTC	TRBJ2-1	18	TRBV5-3	TRBD2	-
CASSLAGGLASNEQFF	TGTGCCAGCAGCTTAGCGGGGGGACTAGCTAGCAATGAGCAGTTCTTC	TRBJ2-1	16	TRBV7-9	TRBD2	-
CASSSQGRGLNTEAFF	TGTGCCAGCAGCTCTCAGGGCAGAGGATTGAACACTGAAGCTTTCTTT	TRBJ1-1	16	TRBV7-9	-	-
CASSPGSSGALEEQYF	TGTGCCAGCAGTCCTGGGTCGTCGGGAGCTTTGGAAGAGCAGTACTTC	TRBJ2-7	16	TRBV11-2	-	once
CASSSALAVGQETQYF	TGTGCCAGCAGCTCCGCCCTAGCGGTGGGGCAAGAGACCCAGTACTTC	TRBJ2-5	16	TRBV5-4	TRBD2	-
CASGLDGSGSEAFF	TGTGCTAGTGGTTTGGACGGTAGCGGAAGCGAGGCGTTCTTC	TRBJ2-1	14	TRBV12-5	-	-
CASSPYGDFYNEQFF	TGTGCCAGCAGCCCTTACGGGGACTTCTACAATGAGCAGTTCTTC	TRBJ2-1	15	TRBV9	-	-
CASSFFGQGSEQFF	TGTGCCAGCAGCTTCTTCGGGCAGGGTAGTGAGCAGTTCTTC	TRBJ2-1	14	TRBV7-9	-	-
CASGGDTTQVAFF	TGTGCCAGCGGTGGTGACACGACCCAAGTAGCTTTCTTT	TRBJ1-1	13	TRBV9	-	-
CASSPTSSGGYYNEQFF	TGTGCCAGCAGCCCGACCTCAAGCGGGGGTTACTACAATGAGCAGTTCTTC	TRBJ2-1	17	TRBV5-4	TRBD2	-
CASSPMRKETQYF	TGTGCCAGCAGCCCCATGAGGAAAGAGACCCAGTACTTC	TRBJ2-5	13	TRBV12-3/TRBV12-4	-	-
CASSPGGSGELFF	TGTGCCAGCAGCCCAGGGGGGTCCGGGGAGCTGTTTTTT	TRBJ2-2	13	TRBV6-5	-	once
CASSLGPAYGYTF	TGTGCCAGCAGCTTAGGGCCAGCGTATGGCTACACCTTC	TRBJ1-2	13	TRBV7-9	-	few
CSVVVGTEAFF	TGCAGCGTTGTTGTCGGCACTGAAGCTTTCTTT	TRBJ1-1	11	TRBV29-1	-	few
CATSDLLASDTQYF	TGTGCCACCAGTGACCTACTAGCGTCGGATACGCAGTATTTT	TRBJ2-3	14	TRBV24-1	TRBD2	once